These T cell receptor beta chains were read from a single sample in a study of blood T cells in healthy people across ages. TCRdb passed the 5' RACE reads through MiXCR, listing each CDR3 protein once. The repertoire holds about 780,000 distinct CDR3 sequences, with 25% to 30% as singletons. The data also belong to a second study, concerning T cells of mothers and their children.

The sequenced sample consisted of blood. The receptor source for this set is a boy between 10 and 17 years old in good health. The CDR3 runs from the conserved cysteine through the conserved F or W. The order of the fields is V gene, clone size, D gene, J gene, CDR3 DNA, CDR3 protein. D genes are given only for firm matches. Only part of the rows carry a size: once, few, many, or a class if the clone is expanded.

V gene: TRBV4-1
clone size: NA
D gene: NA
J gene: TRBJ1-1
CDR3 DNA: TGCGCCAGCAGTCGTCCGGACAGCACTGGGGCTTTCTTT
CDR3 protein: CASSRPDSTGAFF

V gene: TRBV30
clone size: NA
D gene: NA
J gene: TRBJ1-1
CDR3 DNA: TGTGCCTGGGGTACCTCAGGAGGGAACACTGAAGCTTTCTTT
CDR3 protein: CAWGTSGGNTEAFF

V gene: TRBV12-3/TRBV12-4
clone size: NA
D gene: NA
J gene: TRBJ1-2
CDR3 DNA: TGTGCCAGCAGCCCCTCAAAGGGGGGCTATGGCTACACCTTC
CDR3 protein: CASSPSKGGYGYTF

V gene: TRBV27
clone size: many
D gene: NA
J gene: TRBJ2-7
CDR3 DNA: TGTGCCAGCAGTTTATACCAGGGAACCTACGAGCAGTACTTC
CDR3 protein: CASSLYQGTYEQYF

V gene: TRBV12-3/TRBV12-4
clone size: NA
D gene: TRBD2
J gene: TRBJ2-3
CDR3 DNA: TGTGCCAGCAGTTTGAAGGGGAGGGTCACAGATACGCAGTATTTT
CDR3 protein: CASSLKGRVTDTQYF

V gene: TRBV10-3
clone size: NA
D gene: NA
J gene: TRBJ2-7
CDR3 DNA: TGTGCCATCAGTGACCTAACTTTGCTGGGCTACGAGCAGTACTTC
CDR3 protein: CAISDLTLLGYEQYF

V gene: TRBV24-1
clone size: NA
D gene: TRBD2
J gene: TRBJ2-1
CDR3 DNA: TGTGCCACCAGTGATTTGAAGTCATCGGGAGGCGAGCAGTTCTTC
CDR3 protein: CATSDLKSSGGEQFF

V gene: TRBV7-9
clone size: NA
D gene: TRBD1
J gene: TRBJ1-1
CDR3 DNA: TGTGCCAGCAGCTTCGGCACAGGGGTTGGAGCTTTCTTT
CDR3 protein: CASSFGTGVGAFF

V gene: TRBV11-2
clone size: NA
D gene: NA
J gene: TRBJ1-3
CDR3 DNA: TGTGCCAGCAGCACGCAGGGAAACACCATATATTTT
CDR3 protein: CASSTQGNTIYF

V gene: TRBV7-8
clone size: NA
D gene: NA
J gene: TRBJ2-7
CDR3 DNA: TGTGCCAGCAGCTTGTATAGAGTAAACGAGCAGTACTTC
CDR3 protein: CASSLYRVNEQYF

V gene: TRBV9
clone size: few
D gene: TRBD2
J gene: TRBJ2-5
CDR3 DNA: TGTGCCAGCCGAGGGACTAGCGGGGGGACGGAGACCCAGTACTTC
CDR3 protein: CASRGTSGGTETQYF

V gene: TRBV5-1
clone size: NA
D gene: NA
J gene: TRBJ1-4
CDR3 DNA: TGCGCCAGCAGCTCCACAGGGTTGAACTTTGTAGGCGAAAAACTGTTTTTT
CDR3 protein: CASSSTGLNFVGEKLFF

V gene: TRBV9
clone size: NA
D gene: TRBD2
J gene: TRBJ2-1
CDR3 DNA: TGTGCCAGCAGCTACATGAGCGGGGGGGCCGGAAATGAGCAGTTCTTC
CDR3 protein: CASSYMSGGAGNEQFF

V gene: TRBV5-1
clone size: NA
D gene: NA
J gene: TRBJ1-1
CDR3 DNA: TGCGCCAGCAAGGGGGGCCTGGGTGGAACTGAAGCTTTCTTT
CDR3 protein: CASKGGLGGTEAFF

V gene: TRBV12-3/TRBV12-4
clone size: few
D gene: TRBD2
J gene: TRBJ2-5
CDR3 DNA: TGTGCCAGCAGGCGCAGCGGGGGGGCAGGAGAGACCCAGTACTTC
CDR3 protein: CASRRSGGAGETQYF

V gene: TRBV5-1
clone size: NA
D gene: TRBD2
J gene: TRBJ2-1
CDR3 DNA: TGCGCCAGCAGCTTGACTAGCGGGATGTTCAATGAGCAGTTCTTC
CDR3 protein: CASSLTSGMFNEQFF

V gene: TRBV20-1
clone size: few
D gene: NA
J gene: TRBJ2-1
CDR3 DNA: TGCAGTGCTCTCTCGTGGGGGAACAATGAGCAGTTCTTC
CDR3 protein: CSALSWGNNEQFF

V gene: TRBV7-3
clone size: NA
D gene: TRBD1
J gene: TRBJ1-1
CDR3 DNA: TGTGCCAGCAGCTTGTTAGGACAGGGTGGCACTGAAGCTTTCTTT
CDR3 protein: CASSLLGQGGTEAFF

V gene: TRBV14
clone size: NA
D gene: NA
J gene: TRBJ2-7
CDR3 DNA: TGTGCCAGCAGCCAAAGAAGTAAGGACGAGCAGTACTTC
CDR3 protein: CASSQRSKDEQYF

V gene: TRBV27
clone size: NA
D gene: TRBD2
J gene: TRBJ2-7
CDR3 DNA: TGTGCCAGCAGCCCTACGGCTAGCGGGGGGTACGAGCAGTACTTC
CDR3 protein: CASSPTASGGYEQYF

V gene: TRBV12-3/TRBV12-4
clone size: NA
D gene: TRBD2
J gene: TRBJ2-1
CDR3 DNA: TGTGCCAGCAGCATACAACTAGCGGGGGGGCCCTCCTACAATGAGCAGTTCTTC
CDR3 protein: CASSIQLAGGPSYNEQFF

V gene: TRBV7-9
clone size: NA
D gene: TRBD1
J gene: TRBJ2-5
CDR3 DNA: TGTGCCAGCAGCTCAAACAGCAAAACAGGGGGATCGTACCAAGAGACCCAGTACTTC
CDR3 protein: CASSSNSKTGGSYQETQYF

V gene: TRBV29-1
clone size: NA
D gene: NA
J gene: TRBJ1-3
CDR3 DNA: TGCAGCGGAGAGACTGAGGGGTATAATGGAAACACCATATATTTT
CDR3 protein: CSGETEGYNGNTIYF

V gene: TRBV7-2
clone size: few
D gene: NA
J gene: TRBJ1-5
CDR3 DNA: TGTGCCAGCAGACCCCCAGGGTACGGCAATCAGCCCCAGCATTTT
CDR3 protein: CASRPPGYGNQPQHF

V gene: TRBV6-6
clone size: few
D gene: NA
J gene: TRBJ1-1
CDR3 DNA: TGTGCCAGCAAGGGAGGGCAGGCGGACACTGAAGCTTTCTTT
CDR3 protein: CASKGGQADTEAFF

V gene: TRBV4-2
clone size: NA
D gene: TRBD1
J gene: TRBJ2-7
CDR3 DNA: TGTGCCAGCAGCCAGAGGACAGGGACCTCCCACGAGCAGTACTTT
CDR3 protein: CASSQRTGTSHEQYF

V gene: TRBV12-5
clone size: NA
D gene: NA
J gene: TRBJ2-7
CDR3 DNA: TGTGCTAGTAGATTCCGGGGGGCCGACGAGCAGTACTTC
CDR3 protein: CASRFRGADEQYF

V gene: TRBV29-1
clone size: few
D gene: NA
J gene: TRBJ2-1
CDR3 DNA: TGCAGCGTTGGGGCTCGCGGGGTCCCGCGGGAGTTCTTC
CDR3 protein: CSVGARGVPREFF

V gene: TRBV7-2
clone size: few
D gene: NA
J gene: TRBJ1-5
CDR3 DNA: TGTGCCAGCAGCTTCGAGGGGTTGAGCAATCAGCCCCAGCATTTT
CDR3 protein: CASSFEGLSNQPQHF

V gene: TRBV5-1
clone size: NA
D gene: TRBD1
J gene: TRBJ1-5
CDR3 DNA: TGCGCCAGCAGCTTCGGACAGGGGAGTCAGCCCCAGCATTTT
CDR3 protein: CASSFGQGSQPQHF

V gene: TRBV10-2
clone size: NA
D gene: TRBD1
J gene: TRBJ2-3
CDR3 DNA: TGCGCCAGCAGTGTTGGACAGGGGGCGATGGATACGCAGTATTTT
CDR3 protein: CASSVGQGAMDTQYF

V gene: TRBV12-3/TRBV12-4
clone size: few
D gene: NA
J gene: TRBJ1-2
CDR3 DNA: TGTGCCAGCAGTTTAACAGGTCCCAGAACTAATGGCTACACCTTC
CDR3 protein: CASSLTGPRTNGYTF

V gene: TRBV9
clone size: few
D gene: NA
J gene: TRBJ2-3
CDR3 DNA: TGTGCCAGCAGCGTAGAGGGGCTCTCTAGCACAGATACGCAGTATTTT
CDR3 protein: CASSVEGLSSTDTQYF

V gene: TRBV7-6
clone size: NA
D gene: TRBD1
J gene: TRBJ1-4
CDR3 DNA: TGTGCCAGCAGCTTACGCGGCGGGACAGGGGAGAGTGATGAAAAACTGTTTTTT
CDR3 protein: CASSLRGGTGESDEKLFF

V gene: TRBV28
clone size: few
D gene: NA
J gene: TRBJ1-1
CDR3 DNA: TGTGCCAGCAATAACGGGTGGAGGGGCCGGGACACTGAAGCTTTCTTT
CDR3 protein: CASNNGWRGRDTEAFF

V gene: TRBV30
clone size: few
D gene: NA
J gene: TRBJ2-7
CDR3 DNA: TGTGCCTGGAGCCCCTACAGAATCTACGAGCAGTACTTC
CDR3 protein: CAWSPYRIYEQYF

V gene: TRBV7-6
clone size: NA
D gene: NA
J gene: TRBJ2-7
CDR3 DNA: TGTGCCAGCAGCCCTATGGACGGAACCTACGAGCAGTACTTC
CDR3 protein: CASSPMDGTYEQYF

V gene: TRBV2
clone size: NA
D gene: NA
J gene: TRBJ2-1
CDR3 DNA: TGTGCCAGCAGTGAAGGTGCCCCTCGGGCGTACTTC
CDR3 protein: CASSEGAPRAYF

V gene: TRBV20-1
clone size: NA
D gene: NA
J gene: TRBJ1-1
CDR3 DNA: TGCAGTGCAAATCCCCGGACTCTCCGGGGAAAAGCTTTCTTT
CDR3 protein: CSANPRTLRGKAFF

V gene: TRBV29-1
clone size: NA
D gene: TRBD2
J gene: TRBJ2-1
CDR3 DNA: TGCAGCCTCAGTAGCGGGATTTCCTACAATGAGCAGTTCTTC
CDR3 protein: CSLSSGISYNEQFF

V gene: TRBV6-5
clone size: NA
D gene: NA
J gene: TRBJ2-5
CDR3 DNA: TGTGCCAGCAGTTACGGTTCTGTACAAGAGACCCAGTACTTC
CDR3 protein: CASSYGSVQETQYF

V gene: TRBV7-2
clone size: NA
D gene: NA
J gene: TRBJ1-3
CDR3 DNA: TGTGCCAGCAGGCCGTCTCGTGGCCGAAGCTCTGGAAACACCATATATTTT
CDR3 protein: CASRPSRGRSSGNTIYF

V gene: TRBV29-1
clone size: few
D gene: TRBD2
J gene: TRBJ2-5
CDR3 DNA: TGCAGCGTTGAAATCAGGAGCGGGGTCGATTATTTCGCGTACTTC
CDR3 protein: CSVEIRSGVDYFAYF

V gene: TRBV5-1
clone size: NA
D gene: TRBD2
J gene: TRBJ2-3
CDR3 DNA: TGCGCCAGCAGCGCCGGGACTACAAAAGATACGCAGTATTTT
CDR3 protein: CASSAGTTKDTQYF

V gene: TRBV7-6
clone size: few
D gene: TRBD1
J gene: TRBJ2-1
CDR3 DNA: TGTGCCAGCAGCTCCGCCCCCCGGGACAGATCCTACAATGAGCAGTTCTTC
CDR3 protein: CASSSAPRDRSYNEQFF

V gene: TRBV12-3/TRBV12-4
clone size: NA
D gene: NA
J gene: TRBJ2-1
CDR3 DNA: TGTGCCAGCAGTTTGAGGGGGGAGCAGTTCTTC
CDR3 protein: CASSLRGEQFF

V gene: TRBV20-1
clone size: few
D gene: TRBD1
J gene: TRBJ1-1
CDR3 DNA: TGCAGTGCTATGCCGGGACAGGGTAACACTGAAGCTTTCTTT
CDR3 protein: CSAMPGQGNTEAFF

V gene: TRBV28
clone size: few
D gene: TRBD1
J gene: TRBJ1-2
CDR3 DNA: TGTGCCAGCAGTGCACCAGGGACAGGGCCCTATGGCTACACCTTC
CDR3 protein: CASSAPGTGPYGYTF

V gene: TRBV7-9
clone size: few
D gene: TRBD2
J gene: TRBJ2-5
CDR3 DNA: TGTGCCAGCAGCCCGGGACTAGCGGGGCACCAAGAGACCCAGTACTTC
CDR3 protein: CASSPGLAGHQETQYF

V gene: TRBV14
clone size: NA
D gene: NA
J gene: TRBJ2-6
CDR3 DNA: TGTGTCAGCAGTCCCTTAGGGGGAGGTCACTCTGGGGCCAACGTCCTGACTTTC
CDR3 protein: CVSSPLGGGHSGANVLTF

V gene: TRBV7-9
clone size: few
D gene: NA
J gene: TRBJ1-1
CDR3 DNA: TGTGCCAGCAGCTTAAAGACGATAAGCACTGAAGCTTTCTTT
CDR3 protein: CASSLKTISTEAFF

V gene: TRBV9
clone size: NA
D gene: NA
J gene: TRBJ1-4
CDR3 DNA: TGTGCCAGCAGCGTAGGCGGTAGCGGGGGCACCGGTGAAAAACTGTTTTTT
CDR3 protein: CASSVGGSGGTGEKLFF

V gene: TRBV4-3
clone size: few
D gene: NA
J gene: TRBJ1-4
CDR3 DNA: TGCGCCAGCGCGCCCGGCCGATCAACTAATGAAAAACTGTTTTTT
CDR3 protein: CASAPGRSTNEKLFF

V gene: TRBV5-1
clone size: NA
D gene: TRBD2
J gene: TRBJ2-1
CDR3 DNA: TGCGCCAGCAGCTTGGGGGGGACTAGCCCTTACTACGAGCGGTACTTC
CDR3 protein: CASSLGGTSPYYERYF